These 27 T cell receptor beta chains came from one sample sequenced in a study of cytomegalovirus exposure and HLA in healthy donors (dated by TCRdb to about 2017). The library was prepared using the immunoSEQ multiplex PCR assay. TCRdb mirrors the immuneACCESS table, restricted to in-frame sequences. Some clones are absent from its copies; in checked studies, under half trace to an unresolved V gene, and the reason for the others is unknown. In this sample the table shows 260,000 or so clones, roughly 90% of which occur a single time. Jointly, the top ten make up around 0.9% of the sample. Sequencing was done on a sample of PBMCs. The receptors originated from a woman in her late teens or twenties in good health and CMV-seronegative.

This chain uses TRBV15 with TRBJ1-2, with D uncertain. V was trimmed by 2 bases and J by 8 bases, leaving 12 bases between them. The CDR3 has 13 residues. Germline V gives CDR1 LNHNV, CDR2 YYDKDF (reference sequence). CDR3 residues: CATSRNRMEGYTF. The CDR3, as DNA: TGTGCCACCAGCAGAAATCGGATGGAGGGCTACACCTTC.

The chain combines TRBV2 with TRBJ1-3; D call uncertain. CDR3 length: 12 amino acids. Germline V gene data show CDR1 as SNHLY and CDR2 as FYNNEI. Trimming removed 9 bases at V and 1 base at J, with 7 bases between. The CDR3 nucleotides are TGTGCCAGATCAGATTCTGGAAACACCATATATTTT. This translates into CARSDSGNTIYF.

The rearrangement links TRBV12-5 to TRBJ2-5; D might be TRBD1 (5 bases). Trimming removed 7 bases at V and 2 bases at J, with 14 bases between. The CDR3 has 14 residues. Germline V gives CDR1 LGHNT, CDR2 FRNRAP. CDR3 amino acids: CASVSQGYQETQYF. In nucleotides, the CDR3 is TGTGCTAGTGTCTCCCAGGGATATCAAGAGACCCAGTACTTC.

In DNA form, the CDR3 reads TGTGCCAGCAGGGCTAGCGGGGACTTATCCTACGAGCAGTACTTC. This encodes CASRASGDLSYEQYF. V usage is TRBV6-4 and J usage is TRBJ2-7, with 9 bases matching TRBD2. The CDR3 is 15 amino acids. Germline V gene data show CDR1 as MRHNA and CDR2 as SNTAGT. With 6 bases clipped from V and 1 base from J, the junction kept 7 bases outside the gene matches.

The V call is TRBV6-6, the J call TRBJ2-1; no clear D gene. The germline V gene encodes CDR1 MNHNY and CDR2 SVGAGI (reference sequence). The CDR3 loop spans 11 amino acids. V was cut by 6 bases and J by 9 bases, with 9 bases left in between. The CDR3 reads CASRLSVEQFF. The CDR3 DNA sequence: TGTGCCAGCAGGTTGAGTGTTGAGCAGTTCTTC.

The chain carries TRBV19 and TRBJ2-3, with TRBD2 matching 11 bases. CDR3 size: 17 residues. Trimming took 3 bases from V and 5 from J; bases not matched to a gene: 10. Germline V CDR1 and CDR2: LNHDA, SQIVND (reference sequence). CDR3 sequence (DNA): TGTGCCAGTAGTATCTCCTCCGGGACTAGCGGAGAAGATACGCAGTATTTT. It yields the protein CASSISSGTSGEDTQYF.

The chain has TRBV28 and TRBJ2-2, with 8 bases matching TRBD2. Germline V gives CDR1 MDHEN, CDR2 SYDVKM. CDR3 length: 21 amino acids. Trimming at V came to 2 bases and at J to 7 bases, leaving 24 bases not matched to a gene. CDR3 residues: CASSLTAGVAGSPWYVGELFF. The CDR3 nucleotides are TGTGCCAGCAGTTTAACGGCTGGGGTAGCGGGATCTCCCTGGTATGTCGGGGAGCTGTTTTTT. Based on the CDR3 plus reference TRBV28 and TRBJ2-2, the full variable domain is DVKVTQSSRYLVKRTGEKVFLECVQDMDHENMFWYRQDPGLGLRLIYFSYDVKMKEKGDIPEGYSVSREKKERFSLILESASTNQTSMYLCASSLTAGVAGSPWYVGELFFGEGSRLTVL.

The V call is TRBV18, the J call TRBJ2-7, with 8 bases that match TRBD2. Germline values: CDR1 KGHSH, CDR2 LQKENI. This CDR3 has 17 residues. V trimming: 6 bases; J trimming: 2 bases; junction bases outside the gene matches: 15. CDR3 sequence reads: CASSPVGNSGVAYEQYF. Written as DNA, the CDR3 is TGTGCCAGCTCTCCCGTGGGTAATAGCGGGGTAGCCTACGAGCAGTACTTC. Supplemented by reference TRBV18 and TRBJ2-7, the full variable domain reads NAGVMQNPRHLVRRRGQEARLRCSPMKGHSHVYWYRQLPEEGLKFMVYLQKENIIDESGMPKERFSAEFPKEGPSILRIQQVVRGDSAAYFCASSPVGNSGVAYEQYFGPGTRLTVT.

This clone appeared once. The chain couples TRBV19 to TRBJ2-3, with TRBD2 matching over 11 bases. Trimming cost V 4 bases and J 4 bases; bases outside gene matches: 7. This CDR3 is 16 amino acids long. CDR1 LNHDA and CDR2 SQIVND come from the germline V gene (reference sequence). In DNA form, the CDR3 reads TGTGCCAGTAGTACCTTACTAGCGGGAGCGGCAGATACGCAGTATTTT. Amino acid sequence: CASSTLLAGAADTQYF.

The chain recombines TRBV28 with TRBJ2-7; D perhaps matches TRBD1 (5 bases). Germline CDR1 and CDR2: MDHEN and SYDVKM. The V and J ends lost 5 bases and 0 bases respectively, with 11 bases between them. The CDR3 has 14 amino acids. As DNA, the CDR3 is TGTGCCAGCAGTGACAGCTCAAGCTCCTACGAGCAGTACTTC. Its translation: CASSDSSSSYEQYF.

Details on this clone: The sample has other DNA sequences that encode this CDR3 too. This chain joins TRBV29-1 and TRBJ2-1, with TRBD1 matching 8 bases. CDR1 and CDR2 from the germline V gene are SQVTM and ANQGSEA. V lost 7 bases to trimming and J lost 7 bases; unmatched junction nucleotides: 3. The CDR3 consists of 11 residues. The CDR3 spells CSADRGNEQFF. Written as DNA, the CDR3 is TGCAGCGCCGACAGGGGTAATGAGCAGTTCTTC.

The chain has TRBV6-1 and TRBJ2-7; D unclear. V was clipped by 4 bases and J by 2 bases, with 15 bases between them. Germline CDR1 and CDR2: MNHNS and SASEGT. The CDR3 length is 15 residues. The CDR3 bases are TGTGCCAGCAGTGTTAGGCGTGGAGATCCCTACGAGCAGTACTTC. This codes for CASSVRRGDPYEQYF.

The J gene is TRBJ2-5, the V gene TRBV4-3; TRBD2 might be the D (6 bases). V was trimmed by 5 bases and J by 4 bases, leaving 17 bases between them. The length of the CDR3 is 15 residues. Germline CDR1 and CDR2: LGHNA and YSLEER. CDR3 residues: CASSTRMEGRETQYF. The DNA of the CDR3 is TGCGCCAGCAGCACCCGCATGGAGGGGAGAGAGACCCAGTACTTC.

This clone was detected only once. This chain uses TRBV27 with TRBJ1-3, with TRBD1 matching 12 bases. Germline trimming cut 6 bases from V and 0 bases from J; bases unmatched to any gene: 9. The germline CDR1 and CDR2 sequences are MNHEY and SMNVEV (reference sequence). The CDR3 is 18 residues long. The CDR3 here is CASRPGTGGLSSGNTIYF. CDR3 nucleotide sequence: TGTGCCAGCAGACCCGGGACAGGGGGCCTGAGCTCTGGAAACACCATATATTTT.

The V call is TRBV19, the J call TRBJ1-1; D gene unclear. The CDR3 loop spans 13 amino acids. The germline V gene encodes CDR1 LNHDA and CDR2 SQIVND (reference sequence). Trimming shortened V by 3 bases and J by 4 bases, and 9 bases separated the two germline ends. The CDR3 DNA sequence: TGTGCCAGTAGTATCGGGGTAAGCACTGAAGCTTTCTTT. This encodes CASSIGVSTEAFF.

J is TRBJ2-2 and V is TRBV19, with TRBD2 matching over 11 bases. V was clipped by 7 bases and J by 7 bases; unmatched bases: 8. CDR1 and CDR2 from the germline V gene are LNHDA and SQIVND (reference sequence). This CDR3 has 15 amino acids. CDR3 DNA: TGTGCCAGTACACAACTAGCGGGAGTTGTCGGGGAGCTGTTTTTT. Its protein product is CASTQLAGVVGELFF.

The chain recombines TRBV28 with TRBJ1-2; TRBD1 might be the D (5 bases). Trimming took off 6 bases at V and 8 bases at J, with 19 bases between the two ends. The CDR3 spans 14 residues. Per the germline V gene, CDR1 is MDHEN and CDR2 is SYDVKM. The CDR3 region is CASSSWERGEGYTF. The CDR3 nucleotides are TGTGCCAGCAGCTCCTGGGAACGGGGGGAGGGCTACACCTTC.

This sequence joins TRBV7-7 and TRBJ2-1, with TRBD2 matching 12 bases. This CDR3 comprises 15 residues. Germline loops: CDR1 SSHAT, CDR2 FNYEAQ (reference sequence). Trimming cost V 1 base and J 5 bases; bases outside gene matches: 0. The CDR3 nucleotides are TGTGCCAGCAGCTTAGGGACTAGCGGGAACAATGAGCAGTTCTTC. Translated: CASSLGTSGNNEQFF.

V gene TRBV15 combines with J gene TRBJ1-2; unclear D gene. The V and J ends lost 1 base and 6 bases respectively, with 15 bases between them. CDR3 length: 15 amino acids. Looked up from germline, CDR1 is LNHNV and CDR2 is YYDKDF (reference sequence). CDR3 coding DNA: TGTGCCACCAGCAGAGGCGAGGAGGGCCGAGATGGCTACACCTTC. Amino acids: CATSRGEEGRDGYTF. Supplemented by reference TRBV15 and TRBJ1-2, the full variable domain reads DAMVIQNPRYQVTQFGKPVTLSCSQTLNHNVMYWYQQKSSQAPKLLFHYYDKDFNNEADTPDNFQSRRPNTSFCFLDIRSPGLGDTAMYLCATSRGEEGRDGYTFGSGTRLTVV.

This chain uses TRBV28 with TRBJ2-7; D uncertain. The V and J ends lost 5 bases and 0 bases respectively, with 20 bases between them. CDR1 and CDR2 (germline): MDHEN, SYDVKM. There are 17 residues in the CDR3. The CDR3 coding sequence is TGTGCCAGCAGTCTCCGTTCTTCGAAGCCGAGCTCCTACGAGCAGTACTTC. Translated, it gives CASSLRSSKPSSYEQYF.

This chain joins TRBV11-2 and TRBJ1-2, with D possibly being TRBD1 (6 bases). V was cut by 6 bases and J by 9 bases, with 20 bases left in between. CDR1 and CDR2 (germline): SGHAT, FQNNGV. This CDR3 is 14 amino acids long. CDR3 bases: TGTGCCAGCAGATCTCCCAGGGGTCCGGTTCGCTACACCTTC. Translation gives CASRSPRGPVRYTF. The variable domain in full, completed from reference TRBV11-2 and TRBJ1-2, reads EAGVAQSPRYKIIEKRQSVAFWCNPISGHATLYWYQQILGQGPKLLIQFQNNGVVDDSQLPKDRFSAERLKGVDSTLKIQPAKLEDSAVYLCASRSPRGPVRYTFGSGTRLTVV.

The chain uses TRBV2 and TRBJ2-5, with a possible D match to TRBD1 (6 bases). Trimming left V 11 bases short and J 1 base short, with 17 bases between. The V gene's germline CDR1 is SNHLY and CDR2 FYNNEI. The CDR3 contains 14 residues. The CDR3 loop is CAASRGRLQETQYF. The CDR3 DNA sequence: TGTGCCGCCTCCAGGGGACGTCTCCAAGAGACCCAGTACTTC.

CDR3 sequence: CASSLQTGMDSPLHF. CDR3 DNA: TGTGCCAGCAGCCTCCAGACAGGGATGGATTCACCCCTCCACTTT. This rearrangement joins TRBV9 to TRBJ1-6, with 7 bases identical to TRBD1. Trimming cost V 4 bases and J 8 bases; bases outside gene matches: 9. This CDR3 has 15 residues. The germline V gene has CDR1 SGDLS and CDR2 YYNGEE.

The rearrangement joins TRBV7-9 to TRBJ1-1; D remains unclear. Germline values: CDR1 SEHNR, CDR2 FQNEAQ (reference sequence). There are 13 residues in the CDR3. V was clipped by 5 bases and J by 6 bases, with 13 bases between them. CDR3 sequence reads: CASSQGGSAEAFF. The CDR3 DNA is TGTGCCAGCAGCCAAGGAGGGTCGGCTGAAGCTTTCTTT.

J is TRBJ2-7 and V is TRBV28; D perhaps matches TRBD1 (6 bases). V was clipped by 6 bases and J by 3 bases, with 12 bases between them. CDR1 and CDR2 (germline): MDHEN, SYDVKM. This CDR3 comprises 13 residues. CDR3 in amino acids: CASRTGLGYEQYF. For the CDR3, the DNA is TGTGCCAGCAGAACAGGGTTGGGCTACGAGCAGTACTTC.

J is TRBJ2-5 and V is TRBV9; 8 nucleotides agree with TRBD1. In germline, CDR1 is SGDLS, CDR2 YYNGEE. V was pared by 3 bases and J by 0 bases, with 7 bases of the junction left unmatched. The length of the CDR3 is 16 residues. In DNA form, the CDR3 reads TGTGCCAGCAGCGACGGGACAGGCACGTACCAAGAGACCCAGTACTTC. Its protein product is CASSDGTGTYQETQYF. Full variable domain (rest looked up from reference TRBV9 and TRBJ2-5): DSGVTQTPKHLITATGQRVTLRCSPRSGDLSVYWYQQSLDQGLQFLIQYYNGEERAKGNILERFSAQQFPDLHSELNLSSLELGDSALYFCASSDGTGTYQETQYFGPGTRLLVL.

V and J are TRBV28 and TRBJ1-2, with D perhaps matching TRBD1 (6 bases). The V gene lost 6 bases and the J gene lost 4 bases, with 15 bases spanning the gap. CDR3 length: 14 residues. The germline V gene encodes CDR1 MDHEN and CDR2 SYDVKM. The CDR3 bases are TGTGCCAGCAGCCGCCTCCGGGACACCTATGGCTACACCTTC. Amino acids: CASSRLRDTYGYTF.